Sequencing of this T cell receptor beta chain was carried out in a study of cytomegalovirus exposure and HLA in healthy donors. PCR used 60 Vbeta primers and 13 Jbeta primers. Source study methods: Later work found approximately 80 million unique TCR beta chains, with 9.5 million to 11 million shared. The table came from immunoSEQ multiplex PCR; TCRdb's copy has only in-frame clones and leaves some out. That table is the source of V, J and clone size, and D and trimming were worked out from the DNA. The data include about 46,000 clones; the top ten clones carry under 1.3%. A remark on this clone: What it binds is unknown.

The study's findings and limits: The study had only CMV serostatus as immune exposure information. Per published accounts, TCR beta sequences correctly predicted the HLA-A and HLA-B alleles of most subjects.

Germline values: CDR1 MDHEN, CDR2 SYDVKM. With 6 bases clipped from V and 9 bases from J, the junction kept 4 bases outside the gene matches. The CDR3 runs 12 residues. Sequencing was carried out using PBMCs. This receptor was taken from a woman in her thirties or forties in good health and CMV-seronegative. The chain is built from TRBV28 and TRBJ1-3; 8 positions agree with TRBD1. The CDR3 sequence is CASRDRVGTIYF. The DNA for the CDR3 is TGTGCCAGCAGGGACAGGGTTGGCACCATATATTTT.